The clone carrying this T cell receptor beta chain has just one count. Prior to thyroid surgery, none of the patients had received any treatment. The trim removed 6 bases at V and 6 bases at J, leaving 15 bases unmatched. The CDR3 contains 15 residues. Per the germline V gene, CDR1 is DFQATT and CDR2 is SNEGSKA (reference sequence). TCRdb used MiXCR to call clones anew from the PCR reads. The table includes 23,000 or so clones, 28% detected once. The sample belongs to a study of metastatic and nonmetastatic thyroid tumors. Study context: A comparison of repertoires was made across blood and tumor or nodule tissue from malignant and benign thyroid patients.

The clonotype originates from a male donor with papillary thyroid cancer or a benign thyroid nodule (not recorded which). Some clones in this sample may be carry-over from other donors' samples. The rearrangement joins TRBV20-1 to TRBJ2-7, with 9 bases that match TRBD2. Sequencing was carried out using tumor tissue. The CDR3 DNA sequence: TGCAGTGCACGAGTTAGCGGGAGCGAAATAGTCGAGCAGTACTTC. Protein: CSARVSGSEIVEQYF.